The sequence of this T cell receptor (beta chain) was determined in a study of T-cell memory formation after mild COVID-19. Across the study: There were largely donor-specific TCR clusters.

This clonotype was picked up a small number of times. The antigen is not known. The CDR3 runs to 15 residues. Germline CDR1 SEHNR, CDR2 FQNEAQ (reference sequence). The ends were cut back, 5 bases at V and 5 bases at J, with 19 bases in the middle. TCRdb processed the 5' RACE reads anew with MiXCR; each CDR3 protein has one entry. The table includes some 150,000 distinct CDR3 sequences, 6% to 6.5% detected once. The study, taken as a whole, reports: Clones that shrank (day 15 to 85) were balanced CD4/CD8, whereas later expanders leaned CD4+. Clonal second-wave expansions that peaked on day 37 had unconfirmed SARS-CoV-2 specificity.

This chain joins TRBV7-9 and TRBJ2-7; weak D call: TRBD1 (5 bases). The TCR originated in an adult woman who had mild COVID-19 (a few samples of this study predate the infection). Cell type and time point are not known. The sequencing sample was made of PBMCs or a T cell subset sorted from them (not recorded which). The CDR3 DNA is TGTGCCAGCAGCCTGCAGGGCACCCTAATTGACGAGCAGTACTTC. Its translation is CASSLQGTLIDEQYF.